This T cell receptor beta chain was captured in a study of CXCR3-negative and CXCR3-positive naive CD8 T cells. The study, taken as a whole, reports: Higher TRB CDR3 hydrophobicity marked CXCR3-positive naive cells relative to CXCR3-negative naive cells. Memory cells diverged, while naive CXCR3-positive and CXCR3-negative cells had similar TRBV-TRBJ usage.

Sorting yielded triplicates of hundreds of thousands of cells for each CD8+ T cell subset. Libraries were UMI-labeled 5' RACE TRB cDNA. TCRdb processed the 5' RACE reads again and assigns one entry to each CDR3 protein, with no DNA. The clone table shows some 100,000 distinct CDR3 sequences, with the ten largest holding 0.35% to 0.4%. As for this clonotype: Its antigen is still unknown.

The CDR3 consists of 14 residues. CDR1 and CDR2 from the germline V gene are PRHDT and FYEKMQ (reference sequence). The TCR was taken from a human donor in good health. Some clones in this sample may be carry-over from other donors' samples. Source material: naive CXCR3+ CD8+ T cells from blood. Sample subset: CD45RO-CCR7+CD27+CD95- naive CD8+ T cells expressing CXCR3 (TNR3+). V gene TRBV13 combines with J gene TRBJ2-7; no DNA is available, so the TRBD1 call from TCRdb remains unchecked. The CDR3 sequence: CASSGRQGGYEQYF.